The 29 T cell receptor beta chains reported below all come from one sample, sequenced in a study of T cell changes during pregnancy in multiple sclerosis. Clones were sequenced by immunoSEQ multiplex PCR, and TCRdb holds only the in-frame ones, with some missing. This sample has about 80,000 clones, with around nine tenths found just once. The input for sequencing was CD4+ T cells from peripheral blood mononuclear cells, taken before pregnancy. All receptors come from a female donor with multiple sclerosis, enrolled in a pregnancy study.

This clone was seen a handful of times. The chain combines TRBV28 with TRBJ2-1; 7 positions agree with TRBD1. Germline loops: CDR1 MDHEN, CDR2 SYDVKM. This CDR3 has 16 residues. The junction had 12 bases not matched to a gene; V was cut back by 3 bases and J by 7 bases. Here the CDR3 DNA reads TGTGCCAGCAGTTTCCTCGACAGGGATCTACTGAATGAGCAGTTCTTC. As protein: CASSFLDRDLLNEQFF.

The V gene is TRBV19, the J gene TRBJ1-5; D is possibly TRBD1 (5 bases). V was shortened by 2 bases and J by 5 bases, with 13 bases between the two germline ends. This CDR3 region has 15 residues. The germline V gene has CDR1 LNHDA and CDR2 SQIVND (reference sequence). The DNA of the CDR3 is TGTGCCAGTAGTATAAGTGGCAGGGAAGATCAGCCCCAGCATTTT. This translates into CASSISGREDQPQHF.

The table lists this clone with a count of one. The CDR3 protein is CASSPFAGIEAFF. Written as DNA, the CDR3 is TGTGCCAGCTCACCATTCGCAGGGATTGAAGCTTTCTTT. This chain joins TRBV18 and TRBJ1-1; possibly TRBD1 for D (5 bases). The CDR3 consists of 13 residues. Germline-derived CDR1 and CDR2 are KGHSH and LQKENI. V was trimmed by 2 bases and J by 7 bases, leaving 11 bases between them.

The rearrangement uses TRBV19 and TRBJ2-1, with 12 bases matching TRBD2. V lost 6 bases and J lost 4; bases outside the gene matches: 7. The germline V gene encodes CDR1 LNHDA and CDR2 SQIVND (reference sequence). The CDR3 contains 16 residues. The CDR3, as DNA: TGTGCCAGTAGACCCCGAACTAGCGGGAGGTACAATGAGCAGTTCTTC. It is translated as CASRPRTSGRYNEQFF.

This chain joins TRBV19 and TRBJ2-3; TRBD1 matches 12 bases. Germline-derived CDR1 and CDR2 are LNHDA and SQIVND (reference sequence). The CDR3 is 16 amino acids. V lost 1 base and J lost 6; bases outside the gene matches: 5. CDR3 amino acids: CASSIGGTGGADTQYF. CDR3 sequence (DNA): TGTGCCAGTAGTATAGGGGGGACAGGGGGCGCGGATACGCAGTATTTT. Based on the CDR3 plus reference TRBV19 and TRBJ2-3, the full variable domain is DGGITQSPKYLFRKEGQNVTLSCEQNLNHDAMYWYRQDPGQGLRLIYYSQIVNDFQKGDIAEGYSVSREKKESFPLTVTSAQKNPTAFYLCASSIGGTGGADTQYFGPGTRLTVL.

The chain couples TRBV5-1 to TRBJ2-3; D is possibly TRBD2 (6 bases). CDR1 is SGHRS, CDR2 YFSETQ, per germline. CDR3 size: 16 residues. V lost 4 bases and J 1 base, leaving 16 bases between the germline ends. This CDR3 reads CASSHSWGDGTDTQYF. The DNA for the CDR3 is TGCGCCAGCAGCCACTCTTGGGGGGACGGCACAGATACGCAGTATTTT. Together with reference TRBV5-1 and TRBJ2-3, the CDR3 gives the full variable domain: KAGVTQTPRYLIKTRGQQVTLSCSPISGHRSVSWYQQTPGQGLQFLFEYFSETQRNKGNFPGRFSGRQFSNSRSEMNVSTLELGDSALYLCASSHSWGDGTDTQYFGPGTRLTVL.

The J gene is TRBJ2-1, the V gene TRBV18, with a possible D match to TRBD2 (6 bases). The CDR3 runs to 13 residues. V was pared by 2 bases and J by 9 bases, with 11 bases between. Germline V gene lookup returns CDR1 KGHSH and CDR2 LQKENI. The CDR3 coding sequence is TGTGCCAGCTCACCATTGGGGGGTGGTGAGCAGTTCTTC. As protein: CASSPLGGGEQFF.

The J gene is TRBJ2-3, the V gene TRBV27; TRBD2 matches at 10 bases. The CDR3 loop spans 16 amino acids. Trimming removed 8 bases from V and 7 bases from J; junction bases left unmatched: 15. Germline V gene data show CDR1 as MNHEY and CDR2 as SMNVEV (reference sequence). The CDR3 protein is CASGKASGSLGNTQYF. In DNA, the CDR3 is TGTGCCAGCGGGAAGGCTAGCGGGAGCCTGGGAAATACGCAGTATTTT.

The chain has TRBV7-8 and TRBJ2-7, with D possibly TRBD2 on 5 matching bases. The germline V gene has CDR1 SGHVS and CDR2 FQNEAQ. The CDR3 consists of 15 residues. Trimming cost V 1 base and J 3 bases, with 13 bases left between them. CDR3 protein: CASSLVEAGRYEQYF. CDR3 bases: TGTGCCAGCAGCTTAGTGGAGGCGGGTCGCTACGAGCAGTACTTC.

The rearrangement uses TRBV19 and TRBJ1-1, with 7 bases that match TRBD1. With 3 bases clipped from V and 3 bases from J, the junction kept 7 bases outside the gene matches. Germline CDR1 reads LNHDA; CDR2 reads SQIVND (reference sequence). The CDR3 has 15 residues. CDR3 DNA: TGTGCCAGTAGTATTGGGACAGCTACTCACACTGAAGCTTTCTTT. Residues: CASSIGTATHTEAFF. Drawing the rest from reference TRBV19 and TRBJ1-1, the complete variable domain is DGGITQSPKYLFRKEGQNVTLSCEQNLNHDAMYWYRQDPGQGLRLIYYSQIVNDFQKGDIAEGYSVSREKKESFPLTVTSAQKNPTAFYLCASSIGTATHTEAFFGQGTRLTVV.

This clone was observed a single time. The CDR3 DNA follows: TGCGCCAGCAGCCCCAGGCCCAGCGGGAATTCACCCCTCCACTTT. It codes for CASSPRPSGNSPLHF. The chain carries TRBV5-1 and TRBJ1-6, with unresolved D. Germline V gene data show CDR1 as SGHRS and CDR2 as YFSETQ. V lost 4 bases and J 7 bases, leaving 15 bases between the germline ends. This CDR3 is built from 15 residues.

CDR3 sequence reads: CASSPDRTYNSPLHF. The CDR3, as DNA: TGTGCCAGCAGTCCGGACAGAACCTATAATTCACCCCTCCACTTT. This chain joins TRBV5-6 and TRBJ1-6; the D gene is possibly TRBD1 (6 bases). V dropped 5 bases and J dropped 2 bases, with 11 bases sitting between them. The germline V gene has CDR1 SGHDT and CDR2 YYEEEE. The CDR3 is made up of 15 amino acids.

This chain joins TRBV9 and TRBJ1-4; 8 bases are shared with TRBD1. Germline V gene sequence: CDR1 SGDLS, CDR2 YYNGEE. This CDR3 has 14 residues. Trimming at V came to 4 bases and at J to 11 bases, leaving 10 bases not matched to a gene. CDR3 loop: CASSLGQGGQKLFF. The CDR3 DNA reads as TGTGCCAGCAGCCTCGGACAGGGAGGTCAGAAACTGTTTTTT. The full variable domain, rest sourced from reference TRBV9 and TRBJ1-4, is DSGVTQTPKHLITATGQRVTLRCSPRSGDLSVYWYQQSLDQGLQFLIQYYNGEERAKGNILERFSAQQFPDLHSELNLSSLELGDSALYFCASSLGQGGQKLFFGSGTQLSVL.

The chain uses TRBV15 and TRBJ1-3; a possible D gene is TRBD1 (6 bases). Trimming left V 3 bases short and J 5 bases short, with 11 bases between. Germline loops: CDR1 LNHNV, CDR2 YYDKDF (reference sequence). The CDR3 consists of 14 residues. The CDR3 sequence: CATSSPGQRNTIYF. DNA for the CDR3: TGTGCCACCAGCAGTCCCGGACAGAGAAACACCATATATTTT.

DNA of the CDR3: TGTGCCAGCAGTGTACAGGGACCACCTATGAACACTGAAGCTTTCTTT. Protein sequence: CASSVQGPPMNTEAFF. The chain links TRBV6-6 to TRBJ1-1; a possible D gene is TRBD1 (6 bases). The CDR3 runs 16 residues. CDR1 is MNHNY, CDR2 SVGAGI, per germline (reference sequence). Between the trimmed V and J ends, which lost 5 bases and 0 bases, there was a span of 16 bases.

The V call is TRBV19, the J call TRBJ1-5; unclear D gene. The CDR3 consists of 12 residues. With 3 bases removed from V and 4 bases from J, the gap between germline ends came to 4 bases. The germline gives CDR1 LNHDA, CDR2 SQIVND (reference sequence). DNA for the CDR3: TGTGCCAGTAGTATTTCTAATCAGCCCCAGCATTTT. Residues: CASSISNQPQHF. The full variable domain, completed using reference TRBV19 and TRBJ1-5, is DGGITQSPKYLFRKEGQNVTLSCEQNLNHDAMYWYRQDPGQGLRLIYYSQIVNDFQKGDIAEGYSVSREKKESFPLTVTSAQKNPTAFYLCASSISNQPQHFGDGTRLSIL.

The chain combines TRBV7-8 with TRBJ2-7, with D perhaps matching TRBD2 (7 bases). CDR1 and CDR2 from the germline V gene are SGHVS and FQNEAQ. Trimming left V 4 bases short and J 3 bases short, with 16 bases between. The CDR3 extends over 15 amino acids. The CDR3 spells CASSSWGGRVYEQYF. The DNA for the CDR3 is TGTGCCAGCAGCTCGTGGGGGGGGCGAGTCTACGAGCAGTACTTC.

The genes are TRBV27 and TRBJ2-1; 7 bases agree with TRBD2. V gave up 3 bases and J gave up 0 bases; unmatched junction bases: 8. CDR1 and CDR2 from the germline V gene are MNHEY and SMNVEV (reference sequence). The CDR3 runs 17 residues. CDR3 bases: TGTGCCAGCAGTTTCTACCCAGCGGGAAGCTCCTACAATGAGCAGTTCTTC. This translates into CASSFYPAGSSYNEQFF.

The chain is built from TRBV19 and TRBJ1-5; unclear D gene. The V end was cut by 3 bases, the J end by 5 bases, with 8 bases between. CDR3 size: 13 residues. Germline lookup yields CDR1 LNHDA and CDR2 SQIVND (reference sequence). This CDR3 reads CASSMVGDQPQHF. The CDR3 region has the DNA TGTGCCAGTAGTATGGTCGGTGATCAGCCCCAGCATTTT.

The chain joins TRBV5-1 to TRBJ2-7; D is possibly TRBD2 (5 bases). The CDR3 runs 15 residues. From germline, CDR1 is SGHRS and CDR2 YFSETQ. Trimming stripped 1 base from V and 0 bases from J, with 11 bases between. This CDR3 is CASSLQRSPSYEQYF. The CDR3 coding sequence is TGCGCCAGCAGCTTGCAGCGGAGTCCCTCCTACGAGCAGTACTTC.

The chain couples TRBV2 to TRBJ2-7; the match to TRBD2 covers 7 bases. Germline CDR1 and CDR2: SNHLY and FYNNEI. This CDR3 contains 13 residues. Trimming removed 7 bases from V and 3 bases from J; junction bases left unmatched: 6. The CDR3 region has the DNA TGTGCCAGCACGGGCCTAGCGGTCTACGAGCAGTACTTC. Translated: CASTGLAVYEQYF.

This chain links TRBV28 with TRBJ2-3, with D tentatively TRBD2 (5 bases). This CDR3 comprises 14 residues. Germline V gene data show CDR1 as MDHEN and CDR2 as SYDVKM. Trimming removed 7 bases at V and 8 bases at J, with 19 bases between. CDR3 nucleotides: TGTGCCAGCAACCCCGATGGGCGCCGGGGTACGCAGTATTTT. Amino acid sequence: CASNPDGRRGTQYF. Together with reference TRBV28 and TRBJ2-3, the CDR3 gives the full variable domain: DVKVTQSSRYLVKRTGEKVFLECVQDMDHENMFWYRQDPGLGLRLIYFSYDVKMKEKGDIPEGYSVSREKKERFSLILESASTNQTSMYLCASNPDGRRGTQYFGPGTRLTVL.

The chain links TRBV25-1 to TRBJ1-2; the D gene is possibly TRBD1 (6 bases). The CDR3 loop spans 14 amino acids. Trimming left V 2 bases short and J 2 bases short, with 9 bases between. Germline V CDR1 and CDR2: MGHDK, SYGVNS. The CDR3 DNA reads as TGTGCCAGCAGTGAAACGACAGGAAACTATGGCTACACCTTC. It specifies CASSETTGNYGYTF.

V usage is TRBV18 and J usage is TRBJ2-7, with a possible D match to TRBD1 (5 bases). Germline V CDR1 and CDR2: KGHSH, LQKENI. V was clipped by 3 bases and J by 5 bases, with 17 bases between them. This CDR3 spans 15 amino acids. For the CDR3, the DNA is TGTGCCAGCTCACCCCAGGGAATTCCTCTCAACGAGCAGTACTTC. This translates into CASSPQGIPLNEQYF. Together with reference TRBV18 and TRBJ2-7, the CDR3 gives the full variable domain: NAGVMQNPRHLVRRRGQEARLRCSPMKGHSHVYWYRQLPEEGLKFMVYLQKENIIDESGMPKERFSAEFPKEGPSILRIQQVVRGDSAAYFCASSPQGIPLNEQYFGPGTRLTVT.

The V gene is TRBV18, the J gene TRBJ1-2; D remains unclear. The germline CDR1 and CDR2 sequences are KGHSH and LQKENI. Trimming left V 1 base short and J 7 bases short, with 13 bases between. The CDR3 has 14 amino acids. The CDR3 here is CASSPLDTTGGYTF. In DNA, the CDR3 is TGTGCCAGCTCACCACTCGATACCACGGGTGGCTACACCTTC.

This clone was detected only once. The rearrangement joins TRBV18 to TRBJ1-2; TRBD1 matches 11 bases. This CDR3 has 14 residues. The germline V gene has CDR1 KGHSH and CDR2 LQKENI. Trimming took 2 bases from V and 8 from J; bases not matched to a gene: 4. CDR3 sequence reads: CASSPGQGARGYTF. CDR3 nucleotide sequence: TGTGCCAGCTCACCAGGACAGGGGGCGAGGGGCTACACCTTC.

The rearrangement links TRBV7-3 to TRBJ2-1, with D possibly being TRBD1 (5 bases). Trimming cost V 4 bases and J 6 bases, with 16 bases left between them. The CDR3 sequence is 15 residues long. The germline CDR1 and CDR2 sequences are SGHTA and FQGTGA. The CDR3: CASSSPGNSLNEQFF. CDR3 bases: TGTGCCAGCAGCTCCCCAGGGAATAGCCTCAATGAGCAGTTCTTC.

CDR3 in amino acids: CASRPGQYQETQYF. The CDR3 bases are TGTGCCAGCAGGCCCGGACAGTACCAAGAGACCCAGTACTTC. The V call is TRBV2, the J call TRBJ2-5; tentative D call: TRBD1 (6 bases). Trimming shortened V by 6 bases and J by 0 bases, and 11 bases separated the two germline ends. Looked up from germline, CDR1 is SNHLY and CDR2 is FYNNEI. The CDR3 covers 14 residues.

The V gene is TRBV30, the J gene TRBJ2-3, with a tentative D call TRBD2 (6 bases). CDR3 size: 16 residues. Germline-derived CDR1 and CDR2 are GTSNPN and SVGIG (reference sequence). Between the trimmed V and J ends, which lost 6 bases and 0 bases, there was a span of 19 bases. The CDR3 bases are TGTGCCTGCATCCCAATTCCGGACTATAGCACAGATACGCAGTATTTT. This translates into CACIPIPDYSTDTQYF.